This TCR beta chain comes out of a study of cytomegalovirus exposure and HLA in healthy donors. Study-level results: In an earlier analysis, in roughly 580 donors, most V segments appeared productive either ~87% or ~30% of the time. A further, later analysis showed that HLA-associated TCR beta chains (compared with equally common others) were more clonally expanded. Reportedly, fewer N-insertions than the roughly 700-donor mean appeared in an Asian-associated ancestry cluster in a later analysis.

PCR employed 60 Vbeta and 13 Jbeta primers. Repertoires were generated with immunoSEQ multiplex PCR, while TCRdb's copy carries only in-frame clones and drops some. The data show over 200,000 clones, 75% seen once. On this clone itself: Its specificity is not known.

The sequencing input was PBMCs. The TCR comes from a woman aged 25 to 39 in good health and CMV-seronegative.

In nucleotides, the CDR3 is TGTGCCAGCAGCCCTAGGACAGGTAGTGGAGATTCACCCCTCCACTTT. It codes for CASSPRTGSGDSPLHF. The chain joins TRBV7-3 to TRBJ1-6; 7 nucleotides agree with TRBD1. The CDR3 runs 16 residues. V lost 5 bases to trimming and J lost 8 bases; unmatched junction nucleotides: 12. Germline loops: CDR1 SGHTA, CDR2 FQGTGA.